Listed here is a single TCR beta chain. Its antigen is unknown. Trimming removed 2 bases at V and 5 bases at J, with 19 bases between. Germline loops: CDR1 MNHEY, CDR2 SVGAGI. The CDR3 runs 16 residues. The data originate from a study of CD8 T cells in ankylosing spondylitis. Study-wide findings and caveats: Reports say disease-linked clones showed up significantly more in matched ankylosing spondylitis synovial fluid. A TCR beta motif of under 10 highly homologous variants seemed to mark ankylosing spondylitis blood.

Quantitative molecular-barcoded 5'-RACE generated the TCR beta libraries. TCRdb analysed the 5' RACE reads with MiXCR anew, one entry per CDR3 protein. The profile shows about 400,000 distinct CDR3 sequences, approximately 20% of them singletons. The sample comprised blood, either unsorted or a sorted T cell fraction (not recorded which). The source of this sequence is a male donor with ankylosing spondylitis. This sequence joins TRBV6-5 and TRBJ2-7, with D tentatively TRBD1 or TRBD2 (6 bases each). CDR3 in DNA: TGTGCCAGCAGTTACGGGGGTGGACGGGGGCCCGACGAGCAGTACTTC. Encoded protein: CASSYGGGRGPDEQYF.